The clone carrying this T cell receptor beta chain occurred many times. These data come from a study of identical twins. One entry per CDR3 protein results from TCRdb running MiXCR on the 5' RACE reads. Among about 720,000 distinct CDR3 sequences listed, 8.6% were seen once. This same sample was also part of a study on yellow fever vaccine responses in identical twins.

The TCR comes from a woman aged 18-35 years in good health. Sequences were obtained from PBMCs.

This CDR3 reads CASSQGQETQYF. The CDR3 DNA reads TGTGCCAGCAGCCAAGGCCAAGAGACCCAGTACTTC. The chain combines TRBV3-1 with TRBJ2-5; D is ambiguous. V was clipped by 1 base and J by 1 base, with 1 base between them. The germline gives CDR1 LGHDT, CDR2 YNNKEL (reference sequence). The CDR3 extends over 12 amino acids.